The 12 T cell receptor beta chains below were found in one sample sequenced in a study of T cell responses to AZD1222 COVID-19 vaccine. Assay: immunoSEQ multiplex PCR; the TCRdb copy retains only in-frame clones and omits some. This sample has 100,000 or so clones, with around 86% found just once. This specimen was peripheral blood, taken on day 0 of AZD1222 vaccination. All receptors derive from an adult in good health.

This clone was seen only a few times. The chain is built from TRBV9 and TRBJ1-2; 10 bases map to TRBD1. CDR1 and CDR2 from the germline V gene are SGDLS and YYNGEE. V lost 7 bases and J lost 3; bases outside the gene matches: 6. The CDR3 totals 14 residues. The CDR3 loop is CASSTGGSHYGYTF. CDR3 nucleotide sequence: TGTGCCAGCTCGACAGGGGGCAGTCACTATGGCTACACCTTC.

CDR3 sequence (DNA): TGTGCCAGCAGCTCACCACCCGGCGGGCTAGCGGGAGGGGATGAGCAGTTCTTC. This gives the protein CASSSPPGGLAGGDEQFF. The chain couples TRBV13 to TRBJ2-1; 12 nucleotides agree with TRBD2. Losses at the gene ends were 4 bases for V and 8 bases for J; bases not matched to a gene: 15. The CDR3 is 18 residues long. Germline CDR1 reads PRHDT; CDR2 reads FYEKMQ (reference sequence). Full variable domain (rest looked up from reference TRBV13 and TRBJ2-1): AAGVIQSPRHLIKEKRETATLKCYPIPRHDTVYWYQQGPGQDPQFLISFYEKMQSDKGSIPDRFSAQQFSDYHSELNMSSLELGDSALYFCASSSPPGGLAGGDEQFFGPGTRLTVL.

The chain recombines TRBV6-6 with TRBJ1-1; 7 bases line up with TRBD1. The CDR3 contains 16 residues. Germline V gene data show CDR1 as MNHNY and CDR2 as SVGAGI (reference sequence). Germline trimming cut 5 bases from V and 2 bases from J; bases unmatched to any gene: 11. The CDR3 here is CASSLPLGTVNTEAFF. The CDR3 nucleotides read TGTGCCAGCAGTCTCCCCCTGGGGACAGTTAACACTGAAGCTTTCTTT.

As DNA, the CDR3 is TGTGCCAGCAAGCAAGTAAAGGGTCCGGGGCGAGCCAAAAACATTCAGTACTTC. It codes for CASKQVKGPGRAKNIQYF. J is TRBJ2-4 and V is TRBV11-2, with D tentatively TRBD1 or TRBD2 (5 bases each). Trimming pared 7 bases from V and 0 bases from J, leaving 22 bases between. The germline V gene encodes CDR1 SGHAT and CDR2 FQNNGV. CDR3 size: 18 residues. Together with reference TRBV11-2 and TRBJ2-4, the CDR3 gives the full variable domain: EAGVAQSPRYKIIEKRQSVAFWCNPISGHATLYWYQQILGQGPKLLIQFQNNGVVDDSQLPKDRFSAERLKGVDSTLKIQPAKLEDSAVYLCASKQVKGPGRAKNIQYFGAGTRLSVL.

The chain combines TRBV27 with TRBJ2-7, with D tentatively TRBD1 or TRBD2 (5 bases each). This CDR3 has 14 amino acids. Looked up from germline, CDR1 is MNHEY and CDR2 is SMNVEV (reference sequence). Trimming took 8 bases from V and 0 from J, leaving 14 bases between them. CDR3 DNA: TGTGCCAGCTCCGGGGCCCTCAGCTCCTACGAGCAGTACTTC. Translating it yields CASSGALSSYEQYF.

CDR3 residues: CASSPKVGVWASEQYF. The CDR3 region has the DNA TGTGCCAGCAGCCCCAAAGTGGGGGTCTGGGCGTCCGAGCAGTACTTC. The gene calls are TRBV3-1 (or the pseudogene TRBV3-2) and TRBJ2-7; either TRBD1 or TRBD2 may supply D (5 bases each). Germline V gene sequence: CDR1 LGHDT, CDR2 YNNKEL (reference sequence). Trimming removed 4 bases from V and 6 bases from J, with 22 bases in between. The CDR3 runs 16 residues.

This rearrangement joins TRBV24-1 to TRBJ2-5, with D maybe TRBD2 (6 bases). The CDR3 totals 14 residues. V was trimmed by 3 bases and J by 5 bases, leaving 12 bases between them. CDR1 is KGHDR and CDR2 is SFDVKD in the germline V gene. The DNA for the CDR3 is TGTGCCACCAGTGATGACGGGGGAACGGAGACCCAGTACTTC. It yields the protein CATSDDGGTETQYF.

The V gene is TRBV18, the J gene TRBJ2-4; 11 positions agree with TRBD2. Germline CDR1 reads KGHSH; CDR2 reads LQKENI. V was clipped by 2 bases and J by 7 bases; unmatched bases: 1. This CDR3 contains 14 residues. The CDR3, as DNA: TGTGCCAGCTCACCAGCTAGCGGGGGGAACATTCAGTACTTC. Amino acid sequence: CASSPASGGNIQYF.

This chain links TRBV11-3 with TRBJ2-7; D not certain. CDR1 and CDR2 from the germline V gene are SGHNT and YENEEA. V was pared by 5 bases and J by 0 bases, with 20 bases between. The CDR3 runs to 17 residues. The CDR3 reads CASSPKEVGSPSYEQYF. CDR3 nucleotides: TGTGCCAGCAGCCCCAAAGAGGTGGGGTCCCCCTCCTACGAGCAGTACTTC.

The chain carries TRBV7-2 and TRBJ2-5, with TRBD1 as a possible D gene (6 bases). This CDR3 is built from 14 residues. CDR1 SGHTA and CDR2 FQGNSA come from the germline V gene. V gave up 2 bases and J gave up 5 bases, with 12 bases separating them. Here the CDR3 reads CASSLSRGTETQYF. CDR3 DNA: TGTGCCAGCAGCTTATCTAGGGGGACGGAGACCCAGTACTTC.

This chain uses TRBV12-3 or TRBV12-4 with TRBJ1-2, with D uncertain. This CDR3 contains 13 residues. Trimming took 5 bases from V and 10 from J, leaving 17 bases between them. CDR3 sequence: CASSARSGSYYTF. As DNA, the CDR3 is TGTGCCAGCAGTGCCCGATCCGGGAGCTACTACACCTTC.

The chain uses TRBV3-1 (or the pseudogene TRBV3-2) and TRBJ1-4; no reliable D call. The V end was cut by 4 bases, the J end by 0 bases, with 15 bases between. Germline CDR1 and CDR2: LGHDT and YNNKEL (reference sequence). The length of the CDR3 is 17 residues. The CDR3 loop reads CASSPYPDAATNEKLFF. The DNA of the CDR3 is TGTGCCAGCAGCCCATATCCAGACGCTGCAACTAATGAAAAACTGTTTTTT.